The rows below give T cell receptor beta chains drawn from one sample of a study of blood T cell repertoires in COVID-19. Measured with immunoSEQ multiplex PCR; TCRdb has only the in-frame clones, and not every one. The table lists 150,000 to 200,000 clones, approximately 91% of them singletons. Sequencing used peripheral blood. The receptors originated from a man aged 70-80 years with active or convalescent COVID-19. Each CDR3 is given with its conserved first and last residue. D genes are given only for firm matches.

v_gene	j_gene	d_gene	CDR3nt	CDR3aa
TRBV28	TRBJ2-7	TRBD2	TGTGCCAGCAGTTTTTTGGCTAGCGGGAGGAACCTCTACGAGCAGTACTTC	CASSFLASGRNLYEQYF
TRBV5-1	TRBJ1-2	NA	TGCGCCAGCAGCTTGAACTGGGCAGGGGAGGGCTATGGCTACACCTTC	CASSLNWAGEGYGYTF
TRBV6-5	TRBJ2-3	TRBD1	TGTGCCAGCACCTTGACAGGGTCTAGCACAGATACGCAGTATTTT	CASTLTGSSTDTQYF
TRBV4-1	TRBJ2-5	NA	TGCGCCAGCAGCCAAGAGCACAGGACCCAAGAGACCCAGTACTTC	CASSQEHRTQETQYF
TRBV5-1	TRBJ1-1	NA	TGCGCCAGCAGCTCCTACGGGGGGAGGGCTGAAGCTTTCTTT	CASSSYGGRAEAFF
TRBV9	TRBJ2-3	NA	TGTGCCAGCAGCCCAAACCCCAGTGGGGGGACAGATACGCAGTATTTT	CASSPNPSGGTDTQYF
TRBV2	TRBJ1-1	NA	TGTGCCAGCAGACTAGGACAGATGAACACTGAAGCTTTCTTT	CASRLGQMNTEAFF
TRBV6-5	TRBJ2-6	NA	TGTGCCAGCAGTTACAGTCGGGAGACTGGGGCCAACGTCCTGACTTTC	CASSYSRETGANVLTF
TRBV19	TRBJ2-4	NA	TGTGCCAGTAGTATAGCCCGGGATAAGCGGAACATTCAGTACTTC	CASSIARDKRNIQYF
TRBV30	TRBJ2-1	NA	TGTGCCTGGATTCCCAACAACTCCTACAATGAGCAGTTCTTC	CAWIPNNSYNEQFF